Each of the 27 T cell receptor beta chains below was sequenced from the same sample in a study of shared clonotypes between healthy human individuals. Method: immunoSEQ multiplex PCR; TCRdb's copy keeps in-frame clones and lacks some. Of about 2 million clones in the sample, about 95% were seen once. Only CD45RO-negative cells positively selected for CCR7 counted as naive CD8 cells, so terminally differentiated effector memory CD45RA+ cells were excluded. Sample: naive CD8+ T cells sorted from blood. These receptors all stem from a young man in good health.

This chain connects TRBV11-1 to TRBJ1-2; no clear D. Trimming removed 4 bases at V and 6 bases at J, with 18 bases between. Looked up from germline, CDR1 is SGHAT and CDR2 is FQDESV (reference sequence). The CDR3 extends over 15 amino acids. The CDR3 here is CASSSGGGGGDGYTF. The CDR3 DNA reads TGTGCCAGCAGCTCCGGCGGCGGAGGTGGGGATGGCTACACCTTC.

The chain employs TRBV28 and TRBJ2-7, with 8 bases fitting TRBD2. Per germline, CDR1 MDHEN and CDR2 SYDVKM. Trimming took 7 bases from V and 2 from J; bases not matched to a gene: 1. The CDR3 has 12 residues. CDR3 protein: CASIAGTYEQYF. The CDR3 DNA is TGTGCCAGCATAGCGGGAACCTACGAGCAGTACTTC.

The CDR3 nucleotides read TGTGCCAGCAGGAAACCCGGGACAGAGTACAATGAGCAGTTCTTC. Encoded protein: CASRKPGTEYNEQFF. The chain combines TRBV6-5 with TRBJ2-1, with 7 positions matching TRBD1. Looked up from germline, CDR1 is MNHEY and CDR2 is SVGAGI. V lost 6 bases, J lost 4 bases, and 9 bases stayed unmatched. This CDR3 region has 15 residues.

The chain employs TRBV7-6 and TRBJ2-7, with 14 bases identical to TRBD2. The CDR3 runs 18 residues. In germline, CDR1 is SGHVS, CDR2 FNYEAQ. With 1 base clipped from V and 6 bases from J, the junction kept 11 bases outside the gene matches. In nucleotides, the CDR3 is TGTGCCAGCAGCTTAGGCCCGGGACTAGCGGGAGCAAGTGGCGAGCAGTACTTC. This encodes CASSLGPGLAGASGEQYF.

This clone is a singleton in its sample. The chain links TRBV28 to TRBJ1-6, with 7 bases matching TRBD1. In germline, CDR1 is MDHEN, CDR2 SYDVKM. This CDR3 is built from 14 residues. The V and J ends lost 4 bases and 5 bases, in that order; junction bases with no gene match: 2. The CDR3 loop reads CASSWDRDNSPLHF. The CDR3 DNA follows: TGTGCCAGCAGTTGGGACAGAGATAATTCACCCCTCCACTTT.

J is TRBJ2-1 and V is TRBV28, with a weak D call TRBD2 (6 bases). This CDR3 is 14 amino acids long. V lost 8 bases to trimming and J lost 9 bases, with 20 bases between them. The germline V gene has CDR1 MDHEN and CDR2 SYDVKM. CDR3 sequence: CASDRVRGESEQFF. In DNA form, the CDR3 reads TGTGCCAGCGATAGGGTGCGGGGAGAAAGTGAGCAGTTCTTC.

The rearrangement links TRBV7-3 to TRBJ1-1, with D possibly matching TRBD1 (5 bases). CDR1 and CDR2 from the germline V gene are SGHTA and FQGTGA. V lost 2 bases, J lost 1 base, and 11 bases lay in between. CDR3 length: 15 residues. CDR3 sequence reads: CASSLERGWNTEAFF. CDR3 coding DNA: TGTGCCAGCAGCTTAGAACGGGGGTGGAACACTGAAGCTTTCTTT.

The chain couples TRBV7-9 to TRBJ2-7; TRBD1 matches at 10 bases. V lost 5 bases, J lost 1 base, and 11 bases stayed unmatched. The CDR3 length is 17 residues. Per germline, CDR1 SEHNR and CDR2 FQNEAQ (reference sequence). CDR3 amino acids: CASSGRRDRGLSYEQYF. CDR3 DNA sequence: TGTGCCAGCAGCGGACGTCGGGACAGGGGACTATCCTACGAGCAGTACTTC.

V and J are TRBV27 and TRBJ2-5; possibly TRBD2 for D (6 bases). The CDR3 is 15 amino acids. The V gene lost 5 bases and the J gene lost 2 bases, with 15 bases spanning the gap. CDR1 is MNHEY, CDR2 SMNVEV, per germline (reference sequence). The CDR3 is CASSPLGSSQETQYF. The CDR3 DNA follows: TGTGCCAGCAGTCCCCTCGGGAGTAGTCAAGAGACCCAGTACTTC.

The J gene is TRBJ1-4, the V gene TRBV6-1; a weak D match, TRBD1 (5 bases). The V gene's germline CDR1 is MNHNS and CDR2 SASEGT. The CDR3 runs 15 residues. V was shortened by 1 base and J by 7 bases, with 13 bases between the two germline ends. The CDR3: CASSEEEWDGEKLFF. The CDR3 coding sequence is TGTGCCAGCAGTGAAGAGGAGTGGGACGGTGAAAAACTGTTTTTT.

The chain employs TRBV25-1 and TRBJ2-1; no clear D gene. Trimming shortened V by 2 bases and J by 12 bases, and 8 bases separated the two germline ends. Germline V gene lookup returns CDR1 MGHDK and CDR2 SYGVNS. The CDR3 is made up of 11 amino acids. The CDR3 loop is CASSEREVQFF. CDR3 sequence (DNA): TGTGCCAGCAGTGAACGTGAGGTGCAGTTCTTC.

This clone was counted a single time. Other DNA sequences within the sample encode an identical CDR3. The chain combines TRBV9 with TRBJ2-7; 7 positions agree with TRBD1. J lost 0 bases, V lost 4 bases, and 4 bases had no gene match. This CDR3 has 14 amino acids. Germline V gene data show CDR1 as SGDLS and CDR2 as YYNGEE. The CDR3 nucleotides are TGTGCCAGCAGCCCCGAGGGGGCCTCCTACGAGCAGTACTTC. Its protein is CASSPEGASYEQYF.

J is TRBJ1-1 and V is TRBV4-3, with D possibly being TRBD1 (5 bases). V was trimmed by 1 base and J by 4 bases, leaving 10 bases between them. Per the germline V gene, CDR1 is LGHNA and CDR2 is YSLEER. The CDR3 is made up of 14 amino acids. The chain's CDR3 is CASSQVSGATEAFF. For the CDR3, the DNA is TGCGCCAGCAGCCAAGTGAGCGGGGCCACTGAAGCTTTCTTT.

The genes are TRBV19 and TRBJ2-2, with 10 nucleotides matching TRBD2. CDR1 is LNHDA and CDR2 is SQIVND in the germline V gene (reference sequence). This CDR3 is built from 14 residues. With V trimmed by 8 bases and J by 6 bases, 6 bases remained unmatched. The CDR3 DNA follows: TGTGCCAGTGGACCGGGACTAGCGTCCGGGGAGCTGTTTTTT. Its protein is CASGPGLASGELFF.

The chain is built from TRBV11-3 and TRBJ2-2; 12 bases match TRBD2. The CDR3 spans 16 residues. The V gene's germline CDR1 is SGHNT and CDR2 YENEEA. Trimming at V came to 4 bases and at J to 3 bases, leaving 3 bases not matched to a gene. The CDR3 DNA sequence: TGTGCCAGCAGCTCTAGGACTAGCGGGGACACCGGGGAGCTGTTTTTT. Its protein product is CASSSRTSGDTGELFF.

The rearrangement links TRBV6-6 to TRBJ2-7; 8 nucleotides align to TRBD1. J was trimmed by 4 bases and V by 8 bases; bases with no gene match: 7. The CDR3 loop spans 13 amino acids. Germline-derived CDR1 and CDR2 are MNHNY and SVGAGI (reference sequence). The CDR3 DNA reads TGTGCCAGCGGACTACAGGGGGATTACGAGCAGTACTTC. Its protein product is CASGLQGDYEQYF.

The chain recombines TRBV4-1 with TRBJ2-1; D remains ambiguous. This CDR3 is built from 13 residues. From germline, CDR1 is MGHRA and CDR2 YSYEKL. The V gene lost 6 bases and the J gene lost 4 bases, with 10 bases spanning the gap. The DNA of the CDR3 is TGCGCCAGCAGTTACTCTCTGTACAATGAGCAGTTCTTC. Protein product: CASSYSLYNEQFF.

This chain links TRBV28 with TRBJ2-7; possible D gene TRBD1, 6 bases. The CDR3 loop spans 18 amino acids. Per germline, CDR1 MDHEN and CDR2 SYDVKM. Trimming removed 7 bases from V and 2 bases from J, with 27 bases in between. CDR3 coding DNA: TGTGCCAGCACCTGGGGGCCAGGGGTCAGACAAACTACCTACGAGCAGTACTTC. Translation gives CASTWGPGVRQTTYEQYF.

The chain has TRBV11-1 and TRBJ1-5; D may be TRBD1 (5 bases). Germline V gene lookup returns CDR1 SGHAT and CDR2 FQDESV (reference sequence). The CDR3 is 14 residues long. Trimming stripped 5 bases from V and 4 bases from J, with 12 bases between. CDR3 nucleotides: TGTGCCAGCAGCCCTGACAGCGATAATCAGCCCCAGCATTTT. Its protein is CASSPDSDNQPQHF.

V usage is TRBV7-9 and J usage is TRBJ2-5, with TRBD2 matching 9 bases. The germline CDR1 and CDR2 sequences are SEHNR and FQNEAQ (reference sequence). The CDR3 covers 17 residues. V lost 5 bases, J lost 2 bases, and 12 bases stayed unmatched. CDR3 coding DNA: TGTGCCAGCAGCCCGGATCTAGCGGGGACTACACAAGAGACCCAGTACTTC. Its protein product is CASSPDLAGTTQETQYF. The whole variable domain, filled in from reference TRBV7-9 and TRBJ2-5, reads DTGVSQNPRHKITKRGQNVTFRCDPISEHNRLYWYRQTLGQGPEFLTYFQNEAQLEKSRLLSDRFSAERPKGSFSTLEIQRTEQGDSAMYLCASSPDLAGTTQETQYFGPGTRLLVL.

A remark on this clone: This sample includes further DNA sequences coding for the same CDR3. The J gene is TRBJ2-7, the V gene TRBV5-1; 12 bases are shared with TRBD2. This CDR3 spans 15 amino acids. Looked up from germline, CDR1 is SGHRS and CDR2 is YFSETQ. V dropped 2 bases and J dropped 2; count of bases not matched to a gene: 2. CDR3 loop: CASSLRTSGTYEQYF. Written as DNA, the CDR3 is TGCGCCAGCAGCTTAAGGACTAGCGGGACCTACGAGCAGTACTTC.

This chain uses TRBV4-1 with TRBJ2-7; the D gene is possibly TRBD1 (5 bases). Germline CDR1 is MGHRA and CDR2 is YSYEKL. Trimming pared 4 bases from V and 3 bases from J, leaving 16 bases between. This CDR3 spans 15 amino acids. The CDR3, as DNA: TGCGCCAGCAGCCCCCGCAGGGTAGAACTCTACGAGCAGTACTTC. This sequence encodes CASSPRRVELYEQYF.

This clone was seen a few times. The chain joins TRBV19 to TRBJ2-7; a weak D match, TRBD2 (7 bases). CDR1 LNHDA and CDR2 SQIVND come from the germline V gene (reference sequence). The CDR3 is 16 amino acids. Trimming took 1 base from V and 3 from J, leaving 16 bases between them. This chain's CDR3 is CASSIAYREGYYEQYF. The CDR3 region has the DNA TGTGCCAGTAGTATAGCCTACAGGGAGGGGTACTACGAGCAGTACTTC.

The chain employs TRBV10-2 and TRBJ2-3; TRBD1 aligns across 7 bases. J lost 3 bases, V lost 6 bases, and 18 bases had no gene match. Germline CDR1 is WSHSY and CDR2 is SAAADI. The CDR3 extends over 18 amino acids. CDR3 amino acids: CASSSLPPGTEITDTQYF. The CDR3 DNA follows: TGCGCCAGCAGCTCCCTTCCCCCCGGGACAGAAATTACAGATACGCAGTATTTT.

This chain connects TRBV9 to TRBJ2-7; D unclear. Trimming took off 4 bases at V and 7 bases at J, with 15 bases between the two ends. The CDR3 runs 13 residues. Germline V gives CDR1 SGDLS, CDR2 YYNGEE. In DNA form, the CDR3 reads TGTGCCAGCAGCCCACGGTTTGCTGGTGAGCAGTACTTC. It translates to CASSPRFAGEQYF. Full variable domain (missing parts from reference TRBV9 and TRBJ2-7): DSGVTQTPKHLITATGQRVTLRCSPRSGDLSVYWYQQSLDQGLQFLIQYYNGEERAKGNILERFSAQQFPDLHSELNLSSLELGDSALYFCASSPRFAGEQYFGPGTRLTVT.

The chain is built from TRBV4-1 and TRBJ1-2, with 9 nucleotides matching TRBD1. V shed 0 bases and J 8 bases; nucleotides not matched to a gene: 7. Germline V gene lookup returns CDR1 MGHRA and CDR2 YSYEKL. The CDR3 consists of 15 residues. CDR3 region: CASSQEGTGKGGYTF. CDR3 DNA: TGCGCCAGCAGCCAAGAAGGGACAGGGAAAGGAGGCTACACCTTC.

The rearrangement uses TRBV7-3 and TRBJ2-5; TRBD2 agrees at 10 bases. Unmatched junction bases numbered 14, after V lost 5 bases and J lost 5 bases. Germline values: CDR1 SGHTA, CDR2 FQGTGA. The length of the CDR3 is 17 residues. As DNA, the CDR3 is TGTGCCAGCAGCCCCTACCCTTCAAGCGGGGGGGCCGAGACCCAGTACTTC. It translates to CASSPYPSSGGAETQYF. Full variable domain (remainder filled in from reference TRBV7-3 and TRBJ2-5): GAGVSQTPSNKVTEKGKYVELRCDPISGHTALYWYRQSLGQGPEFLIYFQGTGAADDSGLPNDRFFAVRPEGSVSTLKIQRTERGDSAVYLCASSPYPSSGGAETQYFGPGTRLLVL.